These 15 T cell receptor beta chains were sequenced from one sample in a study of cytomegalovirus exposure and HLA in healthy donors. A multiplex PCR was run with 60 Vbeta primers and 13 Jbeta primers. Using immunoSEQ multiplex PCR, the repertoire was profiled, and TCRdb retains in-frame clones only, with some absent. Counted here are around 220,000 clones, around 83% occurring once; the ten biggest clones make up 1.4%. Source material: PBMCs. These receptor sequences come from a girl between 10 and 17 years old in good health and CMV-seronegative.

This clone appeared a single time. The chain has TRBV19 and TRBJ1-1, with D possibly being TRBD1 (5 bases). V was cut by 5 bases and J by 0 bases, with 13 bases left in between. This CDR3 comprises 15 residues. Germline values: CDR1 LNHDA, CDR2 SQIVND (reference sequence). The CDR3 DNA is TGTGCCAGTAGTGTGGGACTGACTATGAACACTGAAGCTTTCTTT. Its translation is CASSVGLTMNTEAFF. Together with reference TRBV19 and TRBJ1-1, the CDR3 gives the full variable domain: DGGITQSPKYLFRKEGQNVTLSCEQNLNHDAMYWYRQDPGQGLRLIYYSQIVNDFQKGDIAEGYSVSREKKESFPLTVTSAQKNPTAFYLCASSVGLTMNTEAFFGQGTRLTVV.

V is TRBV19 and J is TRBJ1-5, with 12 bases lining up with TRBD1. Germline loops: CDR1 LNHDA, CDR2 SQIVND (reference sequence). V shed 4 bases, J shed 6 bases, and the junction held 7 bases outside the gene matches. There are 16 residues in the CDR3. The CDR3 DNA is TGTGCCAGTAGTACGCCGGGGACAGGGGGCAGTCAGCCCCAGCATTTT. It yields the protein CASSTPGTGGSQPQHF.

This clone was picked up a small number of times. The V gene is TRBV6-6, the J gene TRBJ1-5; possibly TRBD1 for D (5 bases). V shed 4 bases and J shed 6 bases, with 13 bases lying between them. This CDR3 has 14 amino acids. Germline CDR1 MNHNY, CDR2 SVGAGI (reference sequence). This CDR3 reads CASSSPGYGQPQHF. The CDR3 DNA reads TGTGCCAGCAGTTCACCAGGGTACGGTCAGCCCCAGCATTTT.

This sequence joins TRBV5-1 and TRBJ2-7; 9 bases agree with TRBD2. CDR1 and CDR2 from the germline V gene are SGHRS and YFSETQ. Unmatched junction bases numbered 6, after V lost 1 base and J lost 4 bases. The CDR3 consists of 15 residues. CDR3 sequence (DNA): TGCGCCAGCAGCTTGTTAGCGGGGGTGCAGTACGAGCAGTACTTC. Translated: CASSLLAGVQYEQYF.

The V call is TRBV7-9, the J call TRBJ1-1; TRBD1 might be the D (6 bases). Trimming left V 3 bases short and J 6 bases short, with 20 bases between. The CDR3 length is 16 residues. The V gene's germline CDR1 is SEHNR and CDR2 FQNEAQ (reference sequence). In nucleotides, the CDR3 is TGTGCCAGCAGCTTCGGACAGACCCTCGAATACGCTGAAGCTTTCTTT. Its protein product is CASSFGQTLEYAEAFF.

The CDR3 here is CASSTVSGVSSYEQYF. CDR3 nucleotides: TGTGCCAGCAGCACCGTTAGCGGGGTCTCATCCTACGAGCAGTACTTC. V usage is TRBV7-2 and J usage is TRBJ2-7; 8 nucleotides line up with TRBD2. The ends lost 5 bases at V and 1 base at J; junction bases unmatched: 10. Germline-derived CDR1 and CDR2 are SGHTA and FQGNSA. The CDR3 has 16 amino acids.

Points on this clone: A junction end diverges from the germline sequence, so it may reflect a read error. The rearrangement links TRBV4-2 to TRBJ2-7; 10 bases align to TRBD2. The germline CDR1 and CDR2 sequences are LGHNA and YNFKEQ. The CDR3 is 15 amino acids. CDR3 nucleotides: TGTGCCAGTAGCCATGCCCTAGCGGGGGCTTACGAGCAGTACTTC. Residues: CASSHALAGAYEQYF.

The chain recombines TRBV27 with TRBJ1-1; 8 nucleotides match TRBD1. CDR1 and CDR2 from the germline V gene are MNHEY and SMNVEV (reference sequence). There are 14 residues in the CDR3. The V gene end was trimmed by 2 bases and the J gene end by 5 bases; junction bases not matched to a gene: 4. The CDR3 loop is CASSLTGGLTEAFF. CDR3 in DNA: TGTGCCAGCAGTTTAACAGGGGGGCTTACTGAAGCTTTCTTT.

V gene TRBV25-1 combines with J gene TRBJ2-4; D possibly corresponds to TRBD1 (5 bases). Looked up from germline, CDR1 is MGHDK and CDR2 is SYGVNS. V was trimmed by 3 bases and J by 8 bases, leaving 17 bases between them. The CDR3 totals 15 residues. CDR3 bases: TGTGCCAGCAGTGATTTTTTGGCAGGGATGGACATTCAGTACTTC. Its translation is CASSDFLAGMDIQYF. The variable domain in full, with the rest retrieved from reference TRBV25-1 and TRBJ2-4, is EADIYQTPRYLVIGTGKKITLECSQTMGHDKMYWYQQDPGMELHLIHYSYGVNSTEKGDLSSESTVSRIRTEHFPLTLESARPSHTSQYLCASSDFLAGMDIQYFGAGTRLSVL.

The J gene is TRBJ1-2, the V gene TRBV27; 7 bases are a match to TRBD1. V lost 5 bases to trimming and J lost 6 bases; unmatched junction nucleotides: 15. The CDR3 spans 16 residues. Germline values: CDR1 MNHEY, CDR2 SMNVEV (reference sequence). CDR3 region: CASSGSGTGERNGYTF. CDR3 DNA sequence: TGTGCCAGCAGTGGCAGCGGAACAGGGGAGAGGAATGGCTACACCTTC.

In nucleotides, the CDR3 is TGTGCCAGCAGCGCCCTTGGAACAGGGAGCTTTAACACTGAAGCTTTCTTT. This encodes CASSALGTGSFNTEAFF. The chain is built from TRBV9 and TRBJ1-1; D possibly corresponds to TRBD1 (6 bases). The V and J ends lost 3 bases and 2 bases respectively, with 20 bases between them. Germline assignment: CDR1 SGDLS and CDR2 YYNGEE. CDR3 length: 17 residues.

In its sample, this clone was seen a few times. V usage is TRBV4-1 and J usage is TRBJ1-4; TRBD1 is a possible D gene (5 bases). The CDR3 covers 16 residues. Trimming took off 1 base at V and 7 bases at J, with 16 bases between the two ends. Germline CDR1 MGHRA, CDR2 YSYEKL. For the CDR3, the DNA is TGCGCCAGCAGCCAAGCTACGGCAGGGCGTGGTGAAAAACTGTTTTTT. The encoded protein is CASSQATAGRGEKLFF.

This chain uses TRBV5-4 with TRBJ2-3, with TRBD2 as a possible D gene (6 bases). CDR1 SGHNT and CDR2 YYREEE come from the germline V gene (reference sequence). The length of the CDR3 is 17 residues. Between the trimmed V and J ends, which lost 2 bases and 5 bases, there was a span of 21 bases. The CDR3 nucleotides are TGTGCCAGCAGCTTAGCGGTCGGGATGGGGGGTCAAGATACGCAGTATTTT. Translated, it gives CASSLAVGMGGQDTQYF.

This clone has a single count. V is TRBV28 and J is TRBJ2-1, with 9 bases that match TRBD1. Germline CDR1 reads MDHEN; CDR2 reads SYDVKM. After removal of 7 bases from V and 12 bases from J, the junction contained 19 bases not matched to a gene. CDR3 size: 16 residues. This CDR3 is CASTEGGQGYRTGQFF. Here the CDR3 DNA reads TGTGCCAGCACCGAGGGGGGACAGGGCTATAGAACGGGGCAGTTCTTC.

The chain joins TRBV28 to TRBJ2-7; 12 bases are a match to TRBD1. The J segment lost 4 bases and the V segment lost 4 bases, leaving 5 bases of the junction unmatched. The length of the CDR3 is 15 residues. Germline V CDR1 and CDR2: MDHEN, SYDVKM. The CDR3 reads CASSSRDRGRYEQYF. The CDR3, as DNA: TGTGCCAGCAGTTCACGGGACAGGGGGCGTTACGAGCAGTACTTC.